This TCR beta chain was captured by sequencing in a study of T-cell reconstitution after alpha-beta-depleted transplantation in children. This clonotype was detected only a few times. Its antigen remains unknown. Unique molecular identifiers were used to barcode this TCRbeta library. One entry per CDR3 protein results from TCRdb running MiXCR on the PCR reads. The sample lists roughly 420,000 distinct CDR3 sequences, about 16% occurring once. Study findings and constraints: Several hundred expanded graft clones reportedly gave rise to the alpha-beta T cells present about two months after transplant. Newly produced T cells mostly accounted for T-cell counts and diversity one year post-transplant.

The sequences come from PBMCs, mostly from graft donor cells, collected 360 days after TCRalphabeta/CD19-depleted stem cell transplant. The receptor was derived from a boy younger than two who had a stem cell transplant for Wiskott-Aldrich syndrome, so the T cells may come from the graft donor.

In DNA form, the CDR3 reads TGTGCCAGCAGCCAAGAGTCTGAAGCTTTCTTT. This sequence encodes CASSQESEAFF. This rearrangement joins TRBV3-1 to TRBJ1-1, with D unresolved. V was cut by 0 bases and J by 6 bases, with 2 bases left in between. Germline V gene data show CDR1 as LGHDT and CDR2 as YNNKEL (reference sequence). This CDR3 region has 11 residues.